The present entry profiles one T cell receptor (beta chain) with its context. V gave up 5 bases and J gave up 0 bases; unmatched junction bases: 3. This CDR3 has 15 amino acids. Germline V CDR1 and CDR2: MNHEY, SVGAGI. These data originate in a study of OX40 agonist ivuxolimab in advanced cancers. Method: immunoSEQ multiplex PCR; TCRdb's copy keeps in-frame clones and lacks some. The sample records over 75,000 clones, approximately 91% being singletons. This sequence originates from an adult with an advanced solid tumor such as melanoma, head and neck, liver or kidney cancer. The source material was CD4+ or CD8+ T cells sorted from blood, sampled in a trial of the OX40 agonist ivuxolimab. The chain recombines TRBV6-5 with TRBJ1-5; 8 bases fit TRBD1. The CDR3 reads CASSQDRDSNQPQHF. Written as DNA, the CDR3 is TGTGCCAGCAGTCAGGACAGGGATAGCAATCAGCCCCAGCATTTT.